The TCR beta chain described here comes from a study of monozygotic twins with inflammatory bowel disease. Reanalyzing the 5' RACE reads, TCRdb keeps one entry per CDR3 protein, without DNA. The table lists 300,000 to 400,000 distinct CDR3 sequences. CDR3 length: 14 amino acids. Germline CDR1 MDHEN, CDR2 SYDVKM. This chain uses TRBV28 with TRBJ2-7; with no DNA, the TCRdb D assignment of TRBD2 cannot be verified. This sequence was found in a human donor with ulcerative colitis or Crohn's disease, or a healthy co-twin of an affected twin (not recorded which). The specimen was blood. The CDR3: CASKRTSGTYEQYF.